The T cell receptor beta chain described here comes from a study of CD8 T cells in Susac syndrome. This CDR3 has 13 residues. V lost 6 bases to trimming and J lost 7 bases; unmatched junction nucleotides: 10. Per the germline V gene, CDR1 is DFQATT and CDR2 is SNEGSKA (reference sequence). Random hexamers were used to reverse transcribe an amount of about 0.45 to 1 ug RNA. TCRdb fed the immunoSEQ multiplex PCR reads into MiXCR, producing one record per CDR3 protein. The data contain around 160,000 distinct CDR3 sequences, around 94% of them seen just once; the ten biggest clones take up under 0.15%. The V gene is TRBV20-1, the J gene TRBJ2-5; 8 positions agree with TRBD2. This receptor was taken from a human donor in good health. The sequenced sample consisted of CD4+ T cells from PBMCs. As DNA, the CDR3 is TGCAGTGCCGCCCGGGGGGGTGGTGGGACCCAGTACTTC. Protein sequence: CSAARGGGGTQYF.